What follows is one TCR beta chain and its context. The antigen remains undetermined. This record belongs to a study of graft-versus-host responses after intestinal transplantation. The repertoire was sequenced with immunoSEQ multiplex PCR; TCRdb's copy has only in-frame clones and lacks some. Here the sample spans roughly 97,000 clones, roughly 91% being singletons. CDR1 and CDR2 from the germline V gene are LGHNT and FRNRAP. The length of the CDR3 is 16 residues. Trimming took off 0 bases at V and 0 bases at J, with 11 bases between the two ends. The V gene is TRBV12-5, the J gene TRBJ1-2, with D tentatively TRBD1 (6 bases). Sample: unstimulated CD4+ T cells sorted from spleen or lymph node cells, taken before transplant. The source is a human donor who was the organ donor for an intestinal transplant. The CDR3 loop reads CASGLVLRDTNYGYTF. The CDR3 bases are TGTGCTAGTGGTTTGGTACTAAGGGACACTAACTATGGCTACACCTTC.